The clone carrying this T cell receptor (beta chain) was picked up a small number of times. Its antigen is unidentified. CDR1 SQVTM and CDR2 ANQGSEA come from the germline V gene. CDR3 length: 10 residues. The entry originates in a study of response to subunit inactivated influenza vaccine. General study results and limits: Each seasonal flu vaccination may recruit only limited new T cells, authors suggested.

Each CDR3 protein is one row after TCRdb ran MiXCR on the RT-PCR reads. The sample includes under 200,000 distinct CDR3 sequences, around 9.9% of them seen just once. The sample in question was non-naive T cells sorted from PBMCs, obtained about 40 days after vaccination. The V call is TRBV29-1, the J call TRBJ2-5; the D gene could be TRBD1 or TRBD2 (5 bases each). The receptor comes from a man aged 45-65 years who received an inactivated influenza vaccine. The CDR3 DNA is TGCGGGGCGGGCGCGGAGACCCAGTACTTC. Translated, it gives CGAGAETQYF.